The 29 T cell receptor beta chains below all came from one sample that was sequenced in a study of a mutant IDH1 vaccine in newly diagnosed glioma. These receptors have no identified antigens. Only in-frame clones appear in the TCRdb table, and some are missing; sequencing was by immunoSEQ multiplex PCR. Of 50,000 or so clones in the sample, around 84% were seen once. Time point denoted: week 5, during vaccination. With topical imiquimod, each dose of the vaccine consisted of 300 ug of mutant IDH1 20-mer peptide. The material sequenced was PBMCs, taken from a glioma patient whose treatment included an IDH1 peptide vaccine. These receptors all stem from a woman aged 50 to 60 with glioma.

This clone was counted a single time. The chain has TRBV28 and TRBJ1-6; 9 bases are a match to TRBD1. The V segment lost 8 bases and the J segment 10 bases; nucleotides outside the gene matches: 12. CDR3 length equals 15 residues. Germline V CDR1 and CDR2: MDHEN, SYDVKM. The CDR3 loop is CASGFRDRDISPLHF. For the CDR3, the DNA is TGTGCCAGCGGCTTCCGGGACAGGGACATATCACCCCTCCACTTT.

The CDR3 region is CASSGGGTGNTIYF. Here the CDR3 DNA reads TGTGCCAGCAGCGGAGGGGGGACGGGAAACACCATATATTTT. The rearrangement uses TRBV9 and TRBJ1-3; D perhaps matches TRBD1 (6 bases). CDR1 and CDR2 (germline): SGDLS, YYNGEE. The CDR3 consists of 14 residues. Trimming cost V 3 bases and J 4 bases, with 11 bases left between them.

V is TRBV28 and J is TRBJ2-1; D remains ambiguous. Germline V gene lookup returns CDR1 MDHEN and CDR2 SYDVKM. V was pared by 4 bases and J by 4 bases, with 14 bases between. The CDR3 covers 15 residues. CDR3 amino acids: CASSSYTIRYNEQFF. In DNA, the CDR3 is TGTGCCAGCAGTTCGTATACAATTCGGTACAATGAGCAGTTCTTC.

This chain uses TRBV11-2 with TRBJ2-3, with 8 bases fitting TRBD2. Germline V gene data show CDR1 as SGHAT and CDR2 as FQNNGV. Trimming removed 2 bases from V and 8 bases from J; junction bases left unmatched: 6. CDR3 size: 14 residues. The DNA of the CDR3 is TGTGCCAGCAGCTTACTCGGGGGGGTGGGTACGCAGTATTTT. Its translation: CASSLLGGVGTQYF.

J is TRBJ1-5 and V is TRBV28, with a tentative D call TRBD1 (5 bases). V gave up 2 bases and J gave up 2 bases, with 13 bases separating them. Germline CDR1 and CDR2: MDHEN and SYDVKM. The CDR3 has 16 residues. The CDR3 DNA is TGTGCCAGCAGTTTAAGCAGGGTCGGTCGCAATCAGCCCCAGCATTTT. Translation gives CASSLSRVGRNQPQHF.

The gene calls are TRBV29-1 and TRBJ2-4; D perhaps matches TRBD2 (7 bases). Per germline, CDR1 SQVTM and CDR2 ANQGSEA. V was trimmed by 5 bases and J by 9 bases, leaving 23 bases between them. CDR3 length: 15 amino acids. The CDR3 protein is CSVQGIDAAGRIQYF. The CDR3 DNA reads TGCAGCGTTCAGGGGATAGACGCAGCGGGACGCATTCAGTACTTC.

This clone showed up just a few times. The J gene is TRBJ1-6, the V gene TRBV6-4, with 10 positions matching TRBD1. The J segment lost 5 bases and the V segment lost 5 bases, leaving 3 bases of the junction unmatched. The CDR3 is 15 amino acids. CDR1 is MRHNA, CDR2 SNTAGT, per germline. Here the CDR3 reads CASSQGQGDNSPLHF. CDR3 sequence (DNA): TGTGCCAGCAGTCAAGGACAGGGGGATAATTCACCCCTCCACTTT.

This chain joins TRBV6-6 and TRBJ1-2; D gene uncertain. From germline, CDR1 is MNHNY and CDR2 SVGAGI (reference sequence). This CDR3 has 15 amino acids. V lost 6 bases and J lost 7, with 21 bases in between. CDR3 bases: TGTGCCAGCAGCTTAACTCCTGGTAGGGTGCCTGGCTACACCTTC. This codes for CASSLTPGRVPGYTF.

The V and J genes are TRBV7-3 and TRBJ2-1; D is perhaps TRBD1 or TRBD2 (5 bases each). Per the germline V gene, CDR1 is SGHTA and CDR2 is FQGTGA. The CDR3 length is 16 residues. Trimming stripped 2 bases from V and 0 bases from J, with 11 bases between. For the CDR3, the DNA is TGTGCCAGCAGCTTATCCGGGGCGAGCTCCTACAATGAGCAGTTCTTC. This sequence encodes CASSLSGASSYNEQFF.

The chain links TRBV29-1 to TRBJ1-4; D ambiguous. V shed 5 bases and J shed 1 base, with 5 bases lying between them. From germline, CDR1 is SQVTM and CDR2 ANQGSEA. The CDR3 spans 12 residues. CDR3 region: CSVPGTNEKLFF. The DNA for the CDR3 is TGCAGCGTTCCGGGAACTAATGAAAAACTGTTTTTT.

The rearrangement links TRBV6-1 to TRBJ1-3; no clear D. V dropped 2 bases and J dropped 3 bases, with 11 bases sitting between them. From germline, CDR1 is MNHNS and CDR2 SASEGT. The CDR3 runs to 15 residues. CDR3 amino acids: CASSENPTHGNTIYF. CDR3 bases: TGTGCCAGCAGTGAAAACCCTACTCATGGAAACACCATATATTTT.

This chain uses TRBV7-9 with TRBJ2-7, with 7 nucleotides matching TRBD1. The CDR3 totals 15 residues. Trimming took 6 bases from V and 3 from J; bases not matched to a gene: 11. Germline values: CDR1 SEHNR, CDR2 FQNEAQ (reference sequence). CDR3 amino acids: CASSLLTGSDYEQYF. The CDR3 region has the DNA TGTGCCAGCAGTCTATTGACAGGGTCTGACTACGAGCAGTACTTC.

The chain links TRBV28 to TRBJ1-6; maybe TRBD1 (5 bases). The CDR3 runs 16 residues. Trimming pared 2 bases from V and 5 bases from J, leaving 13 bases between. Germline loops: CDR1 MDHEN, CDR2 SYDVKM. CDR3 bases: TGTGCCAGCAGTTTAGGCCGGCAGGGAGATAATTCACCCCTCCACTTT. Amino acids: CASSLGRQGDNSPLHF.

This chain connects TRBV2 to TRBJ2-3; D assignment may be TRBD1 or TRBD2 (6 bases each). V lost 4 bases to trimming and J lost 6 bases, with 20 bases between them. CDR1 and CDR2 (germline): SNHLY, FYNNEI. This CDR3 region has 16 residues. The CDR3 nucleotides read TGTGCCAGCAGTGGGCGGTGGGGGGCGGATGATGATACGCAGTATTTT. The encoded protein is CASSGRWGADDDTQYF.

The chain joins TRBV4-1 to TRBJ2-7; D is unclear. V dropped 4 bases and J dropped 2 bases, with 12 bases sitting between them. This CDR3 region has 14 residues. The germline V gene has CDR1 MGHRA and CDR2 YSYEKL. The CDR3 sequence: CASSLDDTAYEQYF. In DNA, the CDR3 is TGCGCCAGCAGCCTCGACGACACTGCCTACGAGCAGTACTTC.

V and J are TRBV30 and TRBJ1-2; D is ambiguous. The germline V gene has CDR1 GTSNPN and CDR2 SVGIG (reference sequence). This CDR3 spans 14 amino acids. The V gene lost 1 base and the J gene lost 5 bases, with 14 bases spanning the gap. The CDR3 bases are TGTGCCTGGAGTGGCCCTCTTGGTCGGTATGGCTACACCTTC. It is translated as CAWSGPLGRYGYTF. Full variable domain (rest looked up from reference TRBV30 and TRBJ1-2): SQTIHQWPATLVQPVGSPLSLECTVEGTSNPNLYWYRQAAGRGLQLLFYSVGIGQISSEVPQNLSASRPQDRQFILSSKKLLLSDSGFYLCAWSGPLGRYGYTFGSGTRLTVV.

V gene TRBV2 combines with J gene TRBJ1-5; TRBD1 matches 9 bases. The length of the CDR3 is 16 residues. The ends lost 7 bases at V and 4 bases at J; junction bases unmatched: 11. The germline gives CDR1 SNHLY, CDR2 FYNNEI. The CDR3 DNA follows: TGTGCCAGCACTAATGTCCCGGGACAGGGTAATCAGCCCCAGCATTTT. Translation gives CASTNVPGQGNQPQHF.

This clone has a handful of counts. CDR3 amino acids: CASSSQRGGRETQYF. CDR3 DNA: TGTGCCAGCAGTTCCCAGCGGGGGGGCCGGGAGACCCAGTACTTC. The genes are TRBV27 and TRBJ2-5; 10 nucleotides line up with TRBD2. The length of the CDR3 is 15 residues. Germline V gene data show CDR1 as MNHEY and CDR2 as SMNVEV (reference sequence). V gave up 4 bases and J gave up 5 bases; unmatched junction bases: 7.

The chain joins TRBV5-1 to TRBJ2-3; 8 positions match TRBD2. The CDR3 has 16 residues. Germline CDR1 is SGHRS and CDR2 is YFSETQ. With 4 bases clipped from V and 0 bases from J, the junction kept 7 bases outside the gene matches. The CDR3 DNA sequence: TGCGCCAGCAGCCCCGGGGGGGCGTCAAGCACAGATACGCAGTATTTT. This translates into CASSPGGASSTDTQYF.

CDR3 DNA sequence: TGTGCCAGCAGCCAACGGAGGGGGAACACTGAAGCTTTCTTT. This translates into CASSQRRGNTEAFF. The chain couples TRBV5-8 to TRBJ1-1; a weak D match, TRBD1 (5 bases). The CDR3 loop spans 14 amino acids. Trimming shortened V by 4 bases and J by 1 base, and 11 bases separated the two germline ends. Per the germline V gene, CDR1 is SGHTS and CDR2 is YDEGEE.

This rearrangement joins TRBV5-6 to TRBJ1-4; 7 bases match TRBD1. Per germline, CDR1 SGHDT and CDR2 YYEEEE. CDR3 length equals 17 residues. The J segment lost 0 bases and the V segment lost 3 bases, leaving 8 bases of the junction unmatched. CDR3 nucleotides: TGTGCCAGCAGCTCACGGGACAGAAAAACAACTAATGAAAAACTGTTTTTT. It encodes CASSSRDRKTTNEKLFF.

This sequence joins TRBV11-1 and TRBJ2-4, with TRBD1 as a possible D gene (5 bases). V lost 1 base, J lost 2 bases, and 6 bases lay in between. Germline CDR1 reads SGHAT; CDR2 reads FQDESV (reference sequence). The CDR3 spans 14 residues. DNA of the CDR3: TGTGCCAGCAGCTTAGAGGGGTCCAAAAACATTCAGTACTTC. Its protein is CASSLEGSKNIQYF.

This rearrangement joins TRBV27 to TRBJ2-3; D is perhaps TRBD2 (6 bases). The germline V and J ends were trimmed by 2 bases and 2 bases, with 8 bases remaining between them. The germline CDR1 and CDR2 sequences are MNHEY and SMNVEV (reference sequence). The CDR3 totals 14 residues. This CDR3 reads CASSLREYTDTQYF. CDR3 in DNA: TGTGCCAGCAGTTTACGGGAGTACACAGATACGCAGTATTTT.

This rearrangement joins TRBV5-1 to TRBJ2-7, with D unresolved. V was cut by 0 bases and J by 5 bases, with 15 bases left in between. Germline CDR1 reads SGHRS; CDR2 reads YFSETQ. This CDR3 has 15 residues. CDR3 DNA: TGCGCCAGCAGCTTGGAGGGCAGTGGGGTGGACGAGCAGTACTTC. It yields the protein CASSLEGSGVDEQYF. Full variable domain (rest looked up from reference TRBV5-1 and TRBJ2-7): KAGVTQTPRYLIKTRGQQVTLSCSPISGHRSVSWYQQTPGQGLQFLFEYFSETQRNKGNFPGRFSGRQFSNSRSEMNVSTLELGDSALYLCASSLEGSGVDEQYFGPGTRLTVT.

The CDR3 sequence is CASSKGGADEETQYF. CDR3 nucleotides: TGTGCCAGCAGCAAAGGGGGGGCGGACGAAGAGACCCAGTACTTC. The V call is TRBV21-1, the J call TRBJ2-5. TRBV21-1 is given as a pseudogene. This CDR3 is 15 amino acids long.

This chain links TRBV7-9 with TRBJ1-6; 10 nucleotides agree with TRBD1. J gave up 14 bases and V 5 bases, and 6 bases lay outside the gene matches. CDR1 SEHNR and CDR2 FQNEAQ come from the germline V gene (reference sequence). The CDR3 is 13 amino acids. The CDR3 region is CASSPRDRGSLHF. CDR3 coding DNA: TGTGCCAGCAGCCCCCGGGACAGGGGTTCCCTCCACTTT.

As concerns this clone: This sample also contains other DNA sequences that code for the same CDR3. The chain links TRBV19 to TRBJ1-5; D might be TRBD1 (6 bases). Germline V gene data show CDR1 as LNHDA and CDR2 as SQIVND (reference sequence). Trimming removed 6 bases at V and 5 bases at J, with 11 bases between. There are 13 residues in the CDR3. DNA of the CDR3: TGTGCCAGTAGAGACAGGCCTGATCAGCCCCAGCATTTT. Protein product: CASRDRPDQPQHF.

The CDR3 bases are TGTGCCAGCAGCGCAACAGGGCCTAATGAAAAACTGTTTTTT. Translation gives CASSATGPNEKLFF. The chain uses TRBV7-9 and TRBJ1-4, with D perhaps TRBD1 (6 bases). Trimming removed 5 bases at V and 3 bases at J, with 10 bases between. The CDR3 extends over 14 amino acids. Germline lookup yields CDR1 SEHNR and CDR2 FQNEAQ (reference sequence).

The J gene is TRBJ2-5, the V gene TRBV11-2; unclear D gene. CDR3 length: 13 amino acids. Germline V lookup: CDR1 SGHAT, CDR2 FQNNGV. With 5 bases removed from V and 5 bases from J, the gap between germline ends came to 12 bases. CDR3: CASSPPRWETQYF. In nucleotides, the CDR3 is TGTGCCAGCAGCCCTCCCAGGTGGGAGACCCAGTACTTC. Together with reference TRBV11-2 and TRBJ2-5, the CDR3 gives the full variable domain: EAGVAQSPRYKIIEKRQSVAFWCNPISGHATLYWYQQILGQGPKLLIQFQNNGVVDDSQLPKDRFSAERLKGVDSTLKIQPAKLEDSAVYLCASSPPRWETQYFGPGTRLLVL.